This T cell receptor (beta chain) was documented in a study of monozygotic twins with inflammatory bowel disease. Study findings and constraints: Comparison of concordant versus discordant twins revealed no difference in repertoire similarity, possibly due to limited power.

Germline V gene lookup returns CDR1 SGHRS and CDR2 YFSETQ. The CDR3 loop spans 13 amino acids. Molecular identifiers with 6-nucleotide sample barcodes were added during cDNA synthesis via template switching. For each CDR3 protein, TCRdb gives one entry from its re-call of the 5' RACE reads, without DNA. The table gives about 210,000 distinct CDR3 sequences; the top ten clones make up approximately 7.7% of it. About this clonotype: The antigen remains unidentified.

The chain has TRBV5-1 and TRBJ1-2; TCRdb calls TRBD1, which cannot be checked without DNA. Sample: blood. This sequence originates from a human donor with ulcerative colitis or Crohn's disease, or a healthy co-twin of an affected twin (not recorded which). CDR3 residues: CASSLGTGNGYTF.